This T cell receptor (beta chain) was sequenced during a study of cytomegalovirus exposure and HLA in healthy donors. Regarding the study as a whole: In a later analysis, donors in an Asian-associated ancestry cluster reportedly had fewer N-insertions in productive TCRs than the cohort mean.

PCR employed 60 Vbeta and 13 Jbeta primers. Produced via immunoSEQ multiplex PCR; TCRdb's table is partial and in-frame only. The table lists some 97,000 clones, around three quarters of them singletons. The table lists this clone with a few counts. No antigen is known for it. After removal of 3 bases from V and 8 bases from J, the junction contained 8 bases not matched to a gene. The CDR3 spans 17 residues. CDR1 is WNHNN and CDR2 is SYGVQD in the germline V gene (reference sequence). The rearrangement joins TRBV10-1 to TRBJ2-4; 15 nucleotides match TRBD2. Sequencing input: PBMCs. The sequence derives from a female donor in good health and CMV-seropositive. CDR3 DNA: TGCGCCAGCAGTGATTCCGGGACTAGCGGGAGGAGGGACATTCAGTACTTC. Translated: CASSDSGTSGRRDIQYF.